The TCR beta chain under discussion was sequenced for a study of T cells in Graves' hyperthyroidism and ophthalmopathy. Whole-study context: Peripheral blood sampling occurred at initial diagnosis, before any treatment.

Study results and caveats: Researchers found most expanded thyroid clonotypes above 0.001 in blood as well. A 13 V-J signature model discriminated ophthalmopathy versus stable hyperthyroidism.

The CDR3 runs to 19 residues. V was pared by 0 bases and J by 0 bases, with 11 bases of the junction left unmatched. Germline V lookup: CDR1 SGHTA, CDR2 FQGTGA. The sample holds many counts of this clonotype. Its antigen is not identified. Authors of the study amplified TCR beta CDR3 regions from RNA transcripts. RT-PCR in the first round (using the HTBI primer set) targeted the TCR CDR3. TCRdb itself ran the multiplex PCR reads through MiXCR, one entry per CDR3 protein. The data contain 95,000 to 110,000 distinct CDR3 sequences, about 16% of them singletons. Across 18 months, stable Graves' hyperthyroidism was marked by no progression to ophthalmopathy.

This clonotype originated in a woman aged 45-59 years with Graves' hyperthyroidism. This chain uses TRBV7-3 with TRBJ2-3; 8 bases agree with TRBD2. The sequenced sample was blood. The CDR3 coding sequence is TGTGCCAGCAGCTTAACAGGAGGGGGTAGCGGGACGAGCACAGATACGCAGTATTTT. It specifies CASSLTGGGSGTSTDTQYF.